The 19 T cell receptor beta chains below come from one sample, sequenced in a study of early T cells in non-severe SARS-CoV-2 infection (dated by TCRdb to the early 2020s). Receptors were amplified or captured by 5' RACE. Sequencing was carried out with a NextSeq 500. Through fastp at Q25 and MiXCR, TCRdb rebuilt clones from the public reads, retaining in-frame beta chains. Rows with a matching CDR3 protein are joined into one entry that keeps the most common DNA and genes. The sample contains around 44,000 distinct CDR3 sequences, around 6.1% of them found a single time. Less than 25% of the sample belongs to the ten largest clones. The specimen was whole blood, collected at baseline. These TCRs come from an adult who was a healthcare worker with PCR-confirmed SARS-CoV-2 infection or an uninfected control (not recorded which).

This clonotype was detected a few times. The CDR3 DNA follows: TGTGCCAGCAGCGTAGGGGGCTCAGGCAACAATGAGCAGTTCTTC. Protein sequence: CASSVGGSGNNEQFF. The genes are TRBV9 and TRBJ2-1; D might be TRBD1 (5 bases). The CDR3 sequence is 15 residues long. Germline-derived CDR1 and CDR2 are SGDLS and YYNGEE. With 0 bases removed from V and 5 bases from J, the gap between germline ends came to 12 bases. The complete variable domain, with remaining parts taken from reference TRBV9 and TRBJ2-1, reads DSGVTQTPKHLITATGQRVTLRCSPRSGDLSVYWYQQSLDQGLQFLIQYYNGEERAKGNILERFSAQQFPDLHSELNLSSLELGDSALYFCASSVGGSGNNEQFFGPGTRLTVL.

This clonotype was seen ten or more times. One end of the junction is discordant with germline, which a read error may explain. The chain employs TRBV4-1 and TRBJ2-6; possibly TRBD1 for D (5 bases). Germline lookup yields CDR1 MGHRA and CDR2 YSYEKL. There are 17 residues in the CDR3. CDR3 sequence: CASSQGAEASGANVLIF. DNA of the CDR3: TGCGCCAGCAGCCAAGGGGCAGAAGCCTCTGGGGCCAACGTCCTGATTTTC.

This clonotype has a count of ten or more. V usage is TRBV4-3 and J usage is TRBJ2-1, with D unresolved. The germline V and J ends were trimmed by 1 base and 0 bases, with 7 bases remaining between them. Germline V gives CDR1 LGHNA, CDR2 YSLEER. The CDR3 totals 15 residues. The CDR3 sequence is CASSQAHSSYNEQFF. DNA for the CDR3: TGCGCCAGCAGCCAAGCCCACAGCTCCTACAATGAGCAGTTCTTC.

This clonotype occurred a few times. This sequence joins TRBV20-1 and TRBJ2-1; D is possibly TRBD1 (6 bases). Trimming shortened V by 6 bases and J by 7 bases, and 19 bases separated the two germline ends. The CDR3 has 14 amino acids. Germline V gene sequence: CDR1 DFQATT, CDR2 SNEGSKA (reference sequence). The CDR3 coding sequence is TGCAGTGCCAGGACAGTAGCAGGGTTGAATGAGCAGTTCTTC. It encodes CSARTVAGLNEQFF.

This clonotype was seen ten or more times. The chain has TRBV3-2 and TRBJ1-4. TRBV3-2 is assigned pseudogene status. CDR3 length: 13 residues. CDR3 in DNA: TGTGCCAGAGTCAGGACTAATAATGAAAAACTGTTTTTT. It specifies CARVRTNNEKLFF.

Ten or more counts support this clonotype. The DNA of the CDR3 is TGCGCCAGCAGCCGTGGGGCAGGGGCTGGGGATACGCAGTATTTT. It specifies CASSRGAGAGDTQYF. The chain links TRBV4-3 to TRBJ2-3, with D possibly TRBD1 on 6 matching bases. CDR1 LGHNA and CDR2 YSLEER come from the germline V gene. This CDR3 is 15 amino acids long. V was shortened by 4 bases and J by 6 bases, with 17 bases between the two germline ends.

The table lists this clonotype with many counts. The V call is TRBV29-1, the J call TRBJ2-3; D may be TRBD2 (6 bases). The V gene lost 7 bases and the J gene lost 3 bases, with 20 bases spanning the gap. CDR1 and CDR2 (germline): SQVTM, ANQGSEA. The CDR3 consists of 15 residues. CDR3 coding DNA: TGCAGCGCCTCTTTGGGACGGGAGTCTACAGATACGCAGTATTTT. Translated, it gives CSASLGRESTDTQYF.

The table lists this clonotype with a few counts. The genes are TRBV20-1 and TRBJ1-3; 9 positions match TRBD1. J was trimmed by 6 bases and V by 6 bases; bases with no gene match: 6. CDR3 length: 13 amino acids. Germline loops: CDR1 DFQATT, CDR2 SNEGSKA (reference sequence). The CDR3 loop is CSAAGQGKNTIYF. CDR3 DNA: TGCAGTGCCGCCGGACAGGGGAAAAACACCATATATTTT.

The V and J genes are TRBV7-3 and TRBJ2-5; D not certain. V lost 5 bases and J 4 bases, leaving 11 bases between the germline ends. CDR3 length equals 13 residues. CDR1 is SGHTA, CDR2 FQGTGA, per germline. CDR3 residues: CASSPSGPETQYF. CDR3 nucleotides: TGTGCCAGCAGCCCCAGTGGCCCAGAGACCCAGTACTTC.

This clonotype was recorded a few times. V usage is TRBV9 and J usage is TRBJ1-6, with D possibly matching TRBD1 (6 bases). The CDR3 length is 17 residues. The germline CDR1 and CDR2 sequences are SGDLS and YYNGEE. Trimming left V 4 bases short and J 9 bases short, with 23 bases between. CDR3 protein: CASSSNLKDSPSSPLHF. DNA for the CDR3: TGTGCCAGCAGCTCAAATCTAAAGGACAGCCCTAGTTCACCCCTCCACTTT.

Many counts were recorded for this clonotype. The chain combines TRBV6-6 with TRBJ2-2, with a tentative D call TRBD1 (6 bases). V shed 6 bases and J shed 7 bases, with 12 bases lying between them. This CDR3 contains 13 residues. Germline loops: CDR1 MNHNY, CDR2 SVGAGI (reference sequence). CDR3 nucleotide sequence: TGTGCCAGCAGCCCGACAGGTCTCGGGGAGCTGTTTTTT. Its translation is CASSPTGLGELFF.

This clonotype was detected only a few times. The V call is TRBV27, the J call TRBJ2-7, with TRBD1 matching over 9 bases. This CDR3 is 16 amino acids long. V lost 8 bases, J lost 2 bases, and 13 bases stayed unmatched. Germline V gene data show CDR1 as MNHEY and CDR2 as SMNVEV (reference sequence). This chain's CDR3 is CASAGTGLIVTYEQYF. CDR3 sequence (DNA): TGTGCCAGCGCCGGGACAGGGTTGATTGTCACCTACGAGCAGTACTTC.

This clonotype was counted ten times or more. The V and J genes are TRBV4-2 and TRBJ2-7, with no clear D. Germline loops: CDR1 LGHNA, CDR2 YNFKEQ. The V end was cut by 0 bases, the J end by 0 bases, with 6 bases between. The CDR3 spans 14 residues. As DNA, the CDR3 is TGTGCCAGCAGCCAAGAGGAAGTCTCCTACGAGCAGTACTTC. Its translation is CASSQEEVSYEQYF.

This clonotype showed up just a few times. The V call is TRBV11-3, the J call TRBJ2-2; unclear D gene. Trimming pared 2 bases from V and 4 bases from J, leaving 5 bases between. Per the germline V gene, CDR1 is SGHNT and CDR2 is YENEEA. The CDR3 totals 13 residues. CDR3 nucleotide sequence: TGTGCCAGCAGCTTAACCATCACCGGGGAGCTGTTTTTT. Translation gives CASSLTITGELFF. The full variable domain, with the rest looked up from reference TRBV11-3 and TRBJ2-2, is EAGVVQSPRYKIIEKKQPVAFWCNPISGHNTLYWYLQNLGQGPELLIRYENEEAVDDSQLPKDRFSAERLKGVDSTLKIQPAELGDSAVYLCASSLTITGELFFGEGSRLTVL.

This clonotype was observed at least ten times. The V and J genes are TRBV7-9 and TRBJ1-1; D might be TRBD1 (5 bases). Between the trimmed V and J ends, which lost 1 base and 3 bases, there was a span of 18 bases. Germline loops: CDR1 SEHNR, CDR2 FQNEAQ (reference sequence). The CDR3 has 17 residues. CDR3 in DNA: TGTGCCAGCAGCTTAGTGGACGGGACCAGGAAGGACACTGAAGCTTTCTTT. Its translation is CASSLVDGTRKDTEAFF.

Ten or more counts support this clonotype. V is TRBV10-3 and J is TRBJ1-2, with 11 bases fitting TRBD1. CDR3 length: 16 amino acids. V shed 4 bases and J 2 bases; nucleotides not matched to a gene: 6. Germline V lookup: CDR1 ENHRY, CDR2 SYGVKD. For the CDR3, the DNA is TGTGCCATCAGTGTAGGACAGGGGGCAAGAAACTATGGCTACACCTTC. Protein product: CAISVGQGARNYGYTF.

This clonotype was observed a handful of times. The chain's CDR3 is CASSSQGVRTYEQYF. The CDR3 bases are TGTGCCAGCAGCTCGCAGGGCGTGCGAACCTACGAGCAGTACTTC. This chain links TRBV7-2 with TRBJ2-7; D perhaps matches TRBD1 (5 bases). This CDR3 is 15 amino acids long. Trimming removed 4 bases from V and 2 bases from J, with 15 bases in between. In germline, CDR1 is SGHTA, CDR2 FQGNSA.

This clonotype was counted only a few times. The V and J genes are TRBV5-1 and TRBJ1-1; 7 positions match TRBD1. Germline CDR1 reads SGHRS; CDR2 reads YFSETQ. The CDR3 extends over 15 amino acids. The V segment lost 0 bases and the J segment 1 base; nucleotides outside the gene matches: 3. The CDR3 DNA reads TGCGCCAGCAGCTTGGCCGGACAGGAGAACACTGAAGCTTTCTTT. Its protein product is CASSLAGQENTEAFF.

This clonotype was recorded at least ten times. The rearrangement uses TRBV2 and TRBJ2-7; 7 bases align to TRBD1. This CDR3 has 14 amino acids. The germline V gene encodes CDR1 SNHLY and CDR2 FYNNEI. CDR3 in DNA: TGTGCAGGAGGTGGTGCAGGGGGCTCCTACGAGCAGTACTTC. As protein: CAGGGAGGSYEQYF.